Reported below is one TCR beta chain. The antigen is unknown. The data belong to a study of cytomegalovirus exposure and HLA in healthy donors. Notes on the study in general: A later analysis by the authors found several of the most significant clusters apparently linked to common viral pathogens.

PCR was performed using 60 Vbeta and 13 Jbeta primers. Generated by immunoSEQ multiplex PCR, the TCRdb table keeps only in-frame clones and is missing some. Of over 85,000 clones in the sample, more than 70% are singletons; the top ten hold about 4%. Germline CDR1 reads SGHTA; CDR2 reads FQGNSA. V was pared by 4 bases and J by 0 bases, with 10 bases between. CDR3 length: 15 amino acids. The chain employs TRBV7-2 and TRBJ1-3, with D hard to call. This sequence was found in a woman between 35 and 50 years old in good health and CMV-seronegative. Sequenced sample: PBMCs. The CDR3 DNA reads TGTGCCAGCAGCTCCTCGGGAAACTCTGGAAACACCATATATTTT. It codes for CASSSSGNSGNTIYF.